Following are 7 T cell receptor beta chains from one sample sequenced in a study of cytomegalovirus exposure and HLA in healthy donors (dated 2017 in TCRdb). Library preparation employed the immunoSEQ multiplex PCR assay. For the multiplex PCR, a mixture combining 60 forward primers for TCR Vbeta segments and 13 reverse primers for TCR Jbeta segments was used. TCRdb stores this immuneACCESS table with in-frame sequences only. Part of the clones is absent; in the studies checked, under half of the shortfall reflects unresolved V genes, and no reason is known for the rest. Present in this sample are fewer than 300,000 clones, about nine tenths of which were seen just once. Of the sample, less than 4% is held by the ten largest clones. The sequenced sample consisted of PBMCs. These receptors were taken from a man in his forties in good health and CMV-seropositive.

The chain links TRBV13 to TRBJ2-7; 13 bases match TRBD2. The CDR3 is 16 amino acids. V trimming: 5 bases; J trimming: 0 bases; junction bases outside the gene matches: 4. From germline, CDR1 is PRHDT and CDR2 FYEKMQ (reference sequence). The CDR3 DNA reads as TGTGCCAGCAGCAAGGGGACTAGCGGGGTCTCCTACGAGCAGTACTTC. As protein: CASSKGTSGVSYEQYF.

This chain joins TRBV7-9 and TRBJ1-1, with no clear D. The CDR3 length is 14 residues. Germline-derived CDR1 and CDR2 are SEHNR and FQNEAQ (reference sequence). Trimming removed 5 bases at V and 1 base at J, with 11 bases between. The CDR3 sequence: CASSRPGGNTEAFF. The DNA of the CDR3 is TGTGCCAGCAGCCGCCCAGGAGGGAACACTGAAGCTTTCTTT. Complete variable domain (other parts from reference TRBV7-9 and TRBJ1-1): DTGVSQNPRHKITKRGQNVTFRCDPISEHNRLYWYRQTLGQGPEFLTYFQNEAQLEKSRLLSDRFSAERPKGSFSTLEIQRTEQGDSAMYLCASSRPGGNTEAFFGQGTRLTVV.

This clone was detected only once. The chain recombines TRBV7-2 with TRBJ2-3; 11 bases match TRBD1. Per the germline V gene, CDR1 is SGHTA and CDR2 is FQGNSA. Germline trimming cut 4 bases from V and 10 bases from J; bases unmatched to any gene: 7. This CDR3 has 14 residues. Written as DNA, the CDR3 is TGTGCCAGCAGCTCGGGACAGGGGGTCTACCCGCAGTATTTT. Translation: CASSSGQGVYPQYF.

This clone was detected only once. The chain carries TRBV29-1 and TRBJ2-1; TRBD1 matches at 8 bases. V lost 4 bases, J lost 8 bases, and 7 bases stayed unmatched. The CDR3 has 13 residues. Germline V CDR1 and CDR2: SQVTM, ANQGSEA. The CDR3 spells CSVGPRGRDEQFF. DNA of the CDR3: TGCAGCGTTGGACCCAGGGGGCGCGATGAGCAGTTCTTC.

This rearrangement joins TRBV19 to TRBJ2-5; 7 bases fit TRBD1. The trim removed 5 bases at V and 1 base at J, leaving 10 bases unmatched. CDR1 LNHDA and CDR2 SQIVND come from the germline V gene (reference sequence). CDR3 size: 16 residues. The CDR3, as DNA: TGTGCCAGTAGTGTAGGGGGACAGCCACTCCAAGAGACCCAGTACTTC. Translating gives CASSVGGQPLQETQYF.

This chain links TRBV11-2 with TRBJ2-1; TRBD2 matches 13 bases. In germline, CDR1 is SGHAT, CDR2 FQNNGV. The CDR3 length is 14 residues. Trimming took 5 bases from V and 6 from J; bases not matched to a gene: 1. This chain's CDR3 is CASSRTSGSNEQFF. For the CDR3, the DNA is TGTGCCAGCAGCCGGACTAGCGGGAGCAATGAGCAGTTCTTC.

V usage is TRBV7-2 and J usage is TRBJ1-2; a possible D gene is TRBD1 (5 bases). Per the germline V gene, CDR1 is SGHTA and CDR2 is FQGNSA. V shed 7 bases and J shed 2 bases, with 17 bases lying between them. The CDR3 spans 15 residues. Here the CDR3 DNA reads TGTGCCAGCACCGGAGGGACCGGGGGAAACTATGGCTACACCTTC. The encoded protein is CASTGGTGGNYGYTF.